What follows are 26 T cell receptor beta chains derived from one specimen sequenced in a study of T cell repertoires in cytomegalovirus infection. One entry per CDR3 protein, called by TCRdb with MiXCR from the reads. The repertoire holds about 740,000 distinct CDR3 sequences, with about 40% as singletons. Specimen: PBMCs. These receptors originate from a human donor in good health (CMV status not recorded). Some clones in this sample may be carry-over from other donors' samples.

The chain recombines TRBV19 with TRBJ1-2; weak D call: TRBD1 (6 bases). Per germline, CDR1 LNHDA and CDR2 SQIVND (reference sequence). The CDR3 consists of 13 residues. Trimming shortened V by 8 bases and J by 8 bases, and 18 bases separated the two germline ends. In DNA form, the CDR3 reads TGTGCCAGTCACCTAGACAGGAATATCGGCTACACCTTC. Translated: CASHLDRNIGYTF. Filled out from reference TRBV19 and TRBJ1-2, the complete variable domain reads DGGITQSPKYLFRKEGQNVTLSCEQNLNHDAMYWYRQDPGQGLRLIYYSQIVNDFQKGDIAEGYSVSREKKESFPLTVTSAQKNPTAFYLCASHLDRNIGYTFGSGTRLTVV.

About this clonotype: One end of the junction fails to match germline, which may point to a read error. The chain recombines TRBV6-6 with TRBJ2-3; 7 nucleotides agree with TRBD2. The CDR3 extends over 16 amino acids. Germline assignment: CDR1 MNHNY and CDR2 SVGAGI (reference sequence). The CDR3, as DNA: TGTGCCAGCATTTACAGCGAGCGGGATTCCACAGATACGCAGTATTTT. As protein: CASIYSERDSTDTQYF.

This clonotype was counted only a few times. The V and J genes are TRBV20-1 and TRBJ1-3; D unresolved. Germline V CDR1 and CDR2: DFQATT, SNEGSKA (reference sequence). The CDR3 runs to 14 residues. Deletions cut 2 bases from V and 0 bases from J, with 8 bases between. This CDR3 reads CSARLTHSGNTIYF. The CDR3 DNA follows: TGCAGTGCTAGACTGACACACTCTGGAAACACCATATATTTT.

This clonotype was detected a few times. The rearrangement joins TRBV11-1 to TRBJ1-3; D is uncertain. V lost 4 bases and J 0 bases, leaving 13 bases between the germline ends. The CDR3 has 16 amino acids. Germline lookup yields CDR1 SGHAT and CDR2 FQDESV (reference sequence). DNA of the CDR3: TGTGCCAGCAGCTCGAACGGACGGACCTCTGGAAACACCATATATTTT. This sequence encodes CASSSNGRTSGNTIYF.

This clonotype was observed a few times. The junction departs from germline at one end; a sequencing error may be responsible. For the CDR3, the DNA is TGTGCCAGCAGGGAAGGACAGGCCCCGAATGAAAAACTGTTTTTT. This codes for CASREGQAPNEKLFF. V gene TRBV6-1 combines with J gene TRBJ1-4; 7 nucleotides agree with TRBD1. The germline gives CDR1 MNHNS, CDR2 SASEGT. The CDR3 is 15 amino acids.

This clonotype showed up just a few times. The chain is built from TRBV28 and TRBJ2-2; unclear D gene. This CDR3 is 15 amino acids long. Germline V gives CDR1 MDHEN, CDR2 SYDVKM. V was cut by 6 bases and J by 3 bases, with 14 bases left in between. The CDR3 nucleotides are TGTGCCAGCAGCCGTACGGGCCGGTACACCGGGGAGCTGTTTTTT. Encoded protein: CASSRTGRYTGELFF.

This clonotype was counted many times. The rearrangement links TRBV7-2 to TRBJ1-2; possibly TRBD1 for D (5 bases). With 6 bases removed from V and 8 bases from J, the gap between germline ends came to 13 bases. This CDR3 contains 12 residues. The V gene's germline CDR1 is SGHTA and CDR2 FQGNSA. The CDR3 region has the DNA TGTGCCAGCAGGGAGACAGCAGTGGGCTACACCTTC. This encodes CASRETAVGYTF.

The V gene is TRBV7-6, the J gene TRBJ1-6, with 9 bases fitting TRBD1. The trim removed 2 bases at V and 8 bases at J, leaving 13 bases unmatched. Germline V lookup: CDR1 SGHVS, CDR2 FNYEAQ. This CDR3 contains 18 residues. Here the CDR3 reads CASSLSTGTGLLDSPLHF. For the CDR3, the DNA is TGTGCCAGCAGCTTATCGACCGGGACAGGGTTGTTGGATTCACCCCTCCACTTT.

This clonotype was seen only once. The genes are TRBV5-1 and TRBJ1-4; D might be TRBD1 (5 bases). CDR1 is SGHRS and CDR2 is YFSETQ in the germline V gene. CDR3 length: 13 amino acids. V lost 3 bases to trimming and J lost 8 bases, with 11 bases between them. CDR3 DNA sequence: TGCGCCAGCAGCTCGGCCGGGGGGGAAAAACTGTTTTTT. Translated: CASSSAGGEKLFF.

In its sample, this clonotype was seen many times. V and J are TRBV6-1 and TRBJ2-7; perhaps TRBD2 as D (6 bases). CDR3 size: 16 residues. Per the germline V gene, CDR1 is MNHNS and CDR2 is SASEGT. Trimming stripped 7 bases from V and 0 bases from J, with 19 bases between. This chain's CDR3 is CASTPNPGLASYEQYF. CDR3 coding DNA: TGTGCCAGCACTCCTAACCCGGGACTCGCCTCCTACGAGCAGTACTTC.

This clonotype showed up just a few times. The genes are TRBV28 and TRBJ1-6; TRBD1 matches 7 bases. V shed 6 bases, J shed 10 bases, and the junction held 6 bases outside the gene matches. CDR1 and CDR2 from the germline V gene are MDHEN and SYDVKM. The CDR3 extends over 13 amino acids. The CDR3 reads CASSTNRGSPLHF. CDR3 DNA: TGTGCCAGCAGCACCAACAGGGGATCACCCCTCCACTTT.

The genes are TRBV20-1 and TRBJ2-6; the D gene is possibly TRBD1 (5 bases). The germline gives CDR1 DFQATT, CDR2 SNEGSKA (reference sequence). This CDR3 has 14 amino acids. V lost 1 base and J lost 10, with 14 bases in between. CDR3 region: CSARALRDINVLTF. CDR3 in DNA: TGCAGTGCTAGAGCCCTCAGGGATATTAACGTCCTGACTTTC.

V gene TRBV6-2 or TRBV6-3 combines with J gene TRBJ2-4; tentative D call: TRBD1 (5 bases). Per the germline V gene, CDR1 is MNHEY and CDR2 is SVGEGT. This CDR3 spans 12 amino acids. The ends were cut back, 3 bases at V and 8 bases at J, with 8 bases in the middle. The CDR3 coding sequence is TGTGCCAGCAGTTATGGGGCGGACATTCAGTACTTC. Translation gives CASSYGADIQYF.

This clonotype was seen only a few times. This rearrangement joins TRBV25-1 to TRBJ1-4; 10 bases fit TRBD1. J lost 8 bases, V lost 3 bases, and 6 bases had no gene match. There are 15 residues in the CDR3. Germline V gene lookup returns CDR1 MGHDK and CDR2 SYGVNS. The DNA for the CDR3 is TGTGCCAGCAGTGATTTGGACAGGGGGAAGGAAAAACTGTTTTTT. Protein sequence: CASSDLDRGKEKLFF.

This clonotype was detected a few times. The chain joins TRBV28 to TRBJ1-2; D not certain. In germline, CDR1 is MDHEN, CDR2 SYDVKM. CDR3 size: 13 residues. Trimming cost V 7 bases and J 4 bases, with 13 bases left between them. This chain's CDR3 is CASNTRYLYGYTF. CDR3 sequence (DNA): TGTGCCAGCAACACCCGCTACCTCTATGGCTACACCTTC.

This clonotype was seen a handful of times. V usage is TRBV12-3 or TRBV12-4 and J usage is TRBJ1-1; maybe TRBD1 (6 bases). V was clipped by 1 base and J by 1 base, with 10 bases between them. The CDR3 spans 15 residues. The CDR3 DNA reads TGTGCCAGCAGTTTAGTCCCCAGGGGGAACACTGAAGCTTTCTTT. This codes for CASSLVPRGNTEAFF.

J is TRBJ2-7 and V is TRBV7-2; 8 bases map to TRBD1. J lost 3 bases, V lost 5 bases, and 6 bases had no gene match. The CDR3 is 14 amino acids. Germline V gene lookup returns CDR1 SGHTA and CDR2 FQGNSA. CDR3 in amino acids: CASSITGQVYEQYF. In DNA, the CDR3 is TGTGCCAGCAGCATAACGGGACAGGTCTACGAGCAGTACTTC. The full variable domain, with the rest looked up from reference TRBV7-2 and TRBJ2-7, is GAGVSQSPSNKVTEKGKDVELRCDPISGHTALYWYRQSLGQGLEFLIYFQGNSAPDKSGLPSDRFSAERTGGSVSTLTIQRTQQEDSAVYLCASSITGQVYEQYFGPGTRLTVT.

V gene TRBV15 combines with J gene TRBJ2-2; TRBD2 aligns across 9 bases. This CDR3 has 16 amino acids. Trimming at V came to 4 bases and at J to 5 bases, leaving 8 bases not matched to a gene. Germline V gene lookup returns CDR1 LNHNV and CDR2 YYDKDF (reference sequence). The CDR3 reads CATSTGSGGRTGELFF. The CDR3 DNA follows: TGTGCCACCAGCACCGGAAGCGGGGGGCGGACCGGGGAGCTGTTTTTT.

As to this clonotype: The junction differs from germline at one of its ends, possibly a read error. V is TRBV24-1 and J is TRBJ2-5; 8 bases are shared with TRBD1. Germline CDR1 and CDR2: KGHDR and SFDVKD. This CDR3 is built from 16 residues. CDR3 protein: CATSSGTGRSSETQYF. The CDR3 nucleotides are TGTGCAACCAGTTCTGGGACAGGTCGAAGTTCAGAGACCCAGTACTTC.

About this clonotype: A much more abundant neighbour one base away suggests this may be a read error. This CDR3 is CASSSVTSGVGYEQYF. The CDR3 bases are TGTGCCAGCAGCTCAGTAACGTCCGGGGTTGGCTACGAGCAGTACTTC. This chain uses TRBV7-8 with TRBJ2-7; TRBD2 might be the D (5 bases). The V and J ends lost 4 bases and 3 bases respectively, with 19 bases between them. Germline lookup yields CDR1 SGHVS and CDR2 FQNEAQ. The CDR3 has 16 amino acids. Filled out from reference TRBV7-8 and TRBJ2-7, the complete variable domain reads GAGVSQSPRYKVAKRGQDVALRCDPISGHVSLFWYQQALGQGPEFLTYFQNEAQLDKSGLPSDRFFAERPEGSVSTLKIQRTQQEDSAVYLCASSSVTSGVGYEQYFGPGTRLTVT.

The chain is built from TRBV19 and TRBJ1-5, with 9 bases that match TRBD1. There are 16 residues in the CDR3. The trim removed 11 bases at V and 0 bases at J, leaving 11 bases unmatched. Per germline, CDR1 LNHDA and CDR2 SQIVND (reference sequence). The CDR3 loop reads CACQGTGIYSNQPQHF. CDR3 coding DNA: TGTGCCTGTCAAGGGACAGGGATTTATAGCAATCAGCCCCAGCATTTT.

The V call is TRBV28, the J call TRBJ2-2; TRBD1 matches at 8 bases. The CDR3 loop spans 14 amino acids. V gave up 4 bases and J gave up 6 bases; unmatched junction bases: 4. Germline V gene lookup returns CDR1 MDHEN and CDR2 SYDVKM. The CDR3 nucleotides read TGTGCCAGCAGTTCGACAGGGGATTCCGGGGAGCTGTTTTTT. Protein product: CASSSTGDSGELFF.

A word on this clonotype: This may arise from a read error, as a much more abundant clone is one base away. The chain uses TRBV12-3 or TRBV12-4 and TRBJ2-7, with 7 bases aligning to TRBD1. Unmatched junction bases numbered 11, after V lost 0 bases and J lost 3 bases. The CDR3 has 17 residues. CDR3 nucleotides: TGTGCCAGCAGTTTAGCGCAGTTGGGGACAGTGTACTACGAGCAGTACTTC. It encodes CASSLAQLGTVYYEQYF.

This clonotype occurred once. The rearrangement links TRBV7-9 to TRBJ2-7, with D possibly TRBD1 on 5 matching bases. The germline V gene encodes CDR1 SEHNR and CDR2 FQNEAQ (reference sequence). This CDR3 is built from 16 residues. V was shortened by 1 base and J by 5 bases, with 18 bases between the two germline ends. CDR3 loop: CASSLVRALTLDEQYF. CDR3 bases: TGTGCCAGCAGCTTAGTCAGGGCCCTAACACTCGACGAGCAGTACTTC.

This rearrangement joins TRBV2 to TRBJ2-2; D gene unclear. Germline CDR1 and CDR2: SNHLY and FYNNEI. The CDR3 extends over 16 amino acids. V lost 3 bases and J lost 2, with 13 bases in between. The chain's CDR3 is CASSERSRINTGELFF. The CDR3 region has the DNA TGTGCCAGCAGTGAGAGGTCCAGAATAAACACCGGGGAGCTGTTTTTT.

The chain links TRBV6-5 to TRBJ1-6; 7 bases match TRBD1. Germline values: CDR1 MNHEY, CDR2 SVGAGI. With V trimmed by 6 bases and J by 6 bases, 2 bases remained unmatched. The CDR3 loop spans 13 amino acids. The CDR3 spells CASRQGPNSPLHF. DNA of the CDR3: TGTGCCAGCAGACAGGGGCCTAATTCACCCCTCCACTTT.